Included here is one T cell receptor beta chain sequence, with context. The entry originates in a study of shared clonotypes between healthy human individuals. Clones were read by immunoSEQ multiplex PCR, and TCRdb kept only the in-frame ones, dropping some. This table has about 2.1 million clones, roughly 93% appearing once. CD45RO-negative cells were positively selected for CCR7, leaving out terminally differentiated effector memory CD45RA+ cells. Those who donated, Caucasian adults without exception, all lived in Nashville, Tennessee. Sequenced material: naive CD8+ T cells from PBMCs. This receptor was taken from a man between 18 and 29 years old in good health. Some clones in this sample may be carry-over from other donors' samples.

The CDR3 region is CASSLLVGSAEAFF. CDR3 DNA: TGTGCCAGCAGTTTACTCGTTGGGTCGGCGGAAGCTTTCTTT. The genes are TRBV6-5 and TRBJ1-1; D is unresolved. In germline, CDR1 is MNHEY, CDR2 SVGAGI. Between the trimmed V and J ends, which lost 4 bases and 8 bases, there was a span of 17 bases. The CDR3 consists of 14 residues.